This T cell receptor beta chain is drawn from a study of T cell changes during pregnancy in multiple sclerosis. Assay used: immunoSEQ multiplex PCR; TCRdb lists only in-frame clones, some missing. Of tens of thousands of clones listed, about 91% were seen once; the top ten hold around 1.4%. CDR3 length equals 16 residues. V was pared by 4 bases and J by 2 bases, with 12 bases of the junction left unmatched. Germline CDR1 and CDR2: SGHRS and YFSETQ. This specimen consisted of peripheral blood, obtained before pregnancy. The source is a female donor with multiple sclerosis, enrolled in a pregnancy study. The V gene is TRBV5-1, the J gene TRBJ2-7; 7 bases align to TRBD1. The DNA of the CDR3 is TGCGCCAGCAGCCTCCTCCCCGGACAGGTCCCCTACGAGCAGTACTTC. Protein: CASSLLPGQVPYEQYF.